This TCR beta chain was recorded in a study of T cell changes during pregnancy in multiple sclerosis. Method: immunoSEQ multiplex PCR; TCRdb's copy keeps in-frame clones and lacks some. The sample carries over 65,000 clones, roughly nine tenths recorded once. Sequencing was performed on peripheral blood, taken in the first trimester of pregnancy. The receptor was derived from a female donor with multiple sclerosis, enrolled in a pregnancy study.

The CDR3 spells CASSELGHPGDELFF. CDR3 nucleotide sequence: TGTGCCAGCAGTGAATTGGGACACCCAGGTGATGAGCTGTTTTTT. The chain links TRBV6-1 to TRBJ2-2; maybe TRBD1 (6 bases). V dropped 2 bases and J dropped 11 bases, with 18 bases sitting between them. Germline CDR1 reads MNHNS; CDR2 reads SASEGT. The CDR3 sequence is 15 residues long.